These 21 T cell receptor beta chains originate from one sample sequenced in a study of CD4 T cells in relation to SARS-CoV-2 and coronaviruses. These receptors are not linked to any known antigen. Profiling relied on immunoSEQ multiplex PCR, and the TCRdb table lists in-frame clones only, not all of them. The sample shows 35,000 or so clones, 77% of them seen only once. Sequencing was done on a sample of memory CD4+ T cells from PBMCs, cultured in vitro. The receptors shown here come from an adult with COVID-19.

The chain employs TRBV7-6 and TRBJ2-3; 7 nucleotides agree with TRBD2. Germline V lookup: CDR1 SGHVS, CDR2 FNYEAQ. This CDR3 is built from 16 residues. With 2 bases clipped from V and 3 bases from J, the junction kept 8 bases outside the gene matches. CDR3 loop: CASSLWSGMGTDTQYF. The CDR3 DNA is TGTGCCAGCAGCTTATGGAGCGGGATGGGGACAGATACGCAGTATTTT. Filled out from reference TRBV7-6 and TRBJ2-3, the complete variable domain reads GAGVSQSPRYKVTKRGQDVALRCDPISGHVSLYWYRQALGQGPEFLTYFNYEAQQDKSGLPNDRFSAERPEGSISTLTIQRTEQRDSAMYRCASSLWSGMGTDTQYFGPGTRLTVL.

The genes are TRBV30 and TRBJ1-2; D gene uncertain. The V gene's germline CDR1 is GTSNPN and CDR2 SVGIG (reference sequence). V lost 0 bases and J 8 bases, leaving 10 bases between the germline ends. The CDR3 sequence is 12 residues long. CDR3 DNA: TGTGCCTGGAGTGTACGGTCTTTGGGCTACACCTTC. Translation: CAWSVRSLGYTF.

The V and J genes are TRBV2 and TRBJ2-1; tentatively, D is TRBD1 (5 bases). The CDR3 spans 16 residues. Trimming took off 2 bases at V and 0 bases at J, with 11 bases between the two ends. The germline V gene encodes CDR1 SNHLY and CDR2 FYNNEI. The CDR3 is CASSETGPFSYNEQFF. The CDR3 nucleotides read TGTGCCAGCAGTGAAACAGGTCCCTTCTCCTACAATGAGCAGTTCTTC.

V gene TRBV5-6 combines with J gene TRBJ2-3, with a tentative D call TRBD1 (7 bases). Looked up from germline, CDR1 is SGHDT and CDR2 is YYEEEE. The V end was cut by 2 bases, the J end by 6 bases, with 16 bases between. This CDR3 is 15 amino acids long. CDR3 DNA sequence: TGTGCCAGCAGCTTTTTGGGCAGGGGGGCCGATACGCAGTATTTT. It codes for CASSFLGRGADTQYF.

The chain is built from TRBV6-2 or TRBV6-3 and TRBJ2-1, with 13 bases lining up with TRBD2. The V gene's germline CDR1 is MNHEY and CDR2 SVGEGT. The ends lost 1 base at V and 8 bases at J; junction bases unmatched: 5. The CDR3 has 16 residues. DNA of the CDR3: TGTGCCAGCAGTTACTTGGGTGGGACTAGCGGGGATGAGCAGTTCTTC. Its translation: CASSYLGGTSGDEQFF.

The chain carries TRBV29-1 and TRBJ2-2, with D tentatively TRBD1 (5 bases). This CDR3 has 13 amino acids. Germline CDR1 is SQVTM and CDR2 is ANQGSEA. V dropped 5 bases and J dropped 7 bases, with 14 bases sitting between them. The CDR3, as DNA: TGCAGCGTTTCGGGCCATCAGGGCGGGGAGCTGTTTTTT. Translating it yields CSVSGHQGGELFF.

V and J are TRBV7-2 and TRBJ2-1, with D unresolved. CDR3 length: 14 residues. V shed 4 bases and J shed 4 bases, with 11 bases lying between them. The V gene's germline CDR1 is SGHTA and CDR2 FQGNSA. The CDR3 bases are TGTGCCAGCAGCTCCACCTCTAGGTACAATGAGCAGTTCTTC. Its translation is CASSSTSRYNEQFF.

The chain joins TRBV4-1 to TRBJ1-2; no clear D. Trimming stripped 0 bases from V and 4 bases from J, with 15 bases between. Germline V gives CDR1 MGHRA, CDR2 YSYEKL. This CDR3 region has 16 residues. CDR3 loop: CASSQEVGSRVYGYTF. The CDR3 coding sequence is TGCGCCAGCAGCCAAGAGGTGGGCTCGCGGGTCTATGGCTACACCTTC.

The chain is built from TRBV6-4 and TRBJ2-2, with 10 bases aligning to TRBD2. This CDR3 has 18 amino acids. CDR1 MRHNA and CDR2 SNTAGT come from the germline V gene. With 6 bases clipped from V and 1 base from J, the junction kept 11 bases outside the gene matches. The CDR3 spells CASRPLAGEGENTGELFF. In DNA, the CDR3 is TGTGCCAGCAGGCCGCTAGCGGGAGAGGGAGAGAACACCGGGGAGCTGTTTTTT.

In this sample, this clone turned up once. The chain couples TRBV5-4 to TRBJ1-1; 7 nucleotides match TRBD1. The V segment lost 8 bases and the J segment 1 base; nucleotides outside the gene matches: 8. This CDR3 is 14 amino acids long. In germline, CDR1 is SGHNT, CDR2 YYREEE (reference sequence). The CDR3 coding sequence is TGTGCCAGTGCGATGGACAGGAGGAACACTGAAGCTTTCTTT. This sequence encodes CASAMDRRNTEAFF. Looking up the rest from reference TRBV5-4 and TRBJ1-1 gives the full variable domain: ETGVTQSPTHLIKTRGQQVTLRCSSQSGHNTVSWYQQALGQGPQFIFQYYREEENGRGNFPPRFSGLQFPNYSSELNVNALELDDSALYLCASAMDRRNTEAFFGQGTRLTVV.

This chain connects TRBV20-1 to TRBJ2-3; 10 bases align to TRBD2. The CDR3 is 15 amino acids. J was trimmed by 6 bases and V by 3 bases; bases with no gene match: 9. Germline lookup yields CDR1 DFQATT and CDR2 SNEGSKA (reference sequence). Here the CDR3 DNA reads TGCAGTGCTAGTGGGTTGGAGCGGGGGGGGGATACGCAGTATTTT. Translating it yields CSASGLERGGDTQYF.

The chain joins TRBV4-2 to TRBJ1-4; weak D call: TRBD1 (5 bases). Trimming took 4 bases from V and 4 from J, leaving 13 bases between them. This CDR3 contains 15 residues. In germline, CDR1 is LGHNA, CDR2 YNFKEQ. The CDR3 loop is CASSRQGELNEKLFF. CDR3 DNA sequence: TGTGCCAGCAGCCGGCAAGGGGAACTTAATGAAAAACTGTTTTTT.

The CDR3 nucleotides read TGTGCCAGCAGGGAACAGGGGGCGGGCTATGGCTACACCTTC. This codes for CASREQGAGYGYTF. The chain carries TRBV2 and TRBJ1-2; 9 nucleotides align to TRBD1. The CDR3 is 14 residues long. Germline V gives CDR1 SNHLY, CDR2 FYNNEI. With 6 bases clipped from V and 4 bases from J, the junction kept 6 bases outside the gene matches.

This chain links TRBV28 with TRBJ1-3, with D uncertain. The CDR3 consists of 14 residues. Germline CDR1 and CDR2: MDHEN and SYDVKM. V dropped 5 bases and J dropped 1 base, with 9 bases sitting between them. The CDR3 DNA is TGTGCCAGCAGTCCGGCGGGTTCTGGAAACACCATATATTTT. Its translation is CASSPAGSGNTIYF.

The V and J genes are TRBV6-5 and TRBJ2-2; 8 bases fit TRBD2. CDR3 size: 15 residues. In germline, CDR1 is MNHEY, CDR2 SVGAGI. V trimming: 3 bases; J trimming: 9 bases; junction bases outside the gene matches: 9. The CDR3 DNA is TGTGCCAGCAGTTATAGTAGTAGCGGGATCCGGGAGCTGTTTTTT. Amino acid sequence: CASSYSSSGIRELFF.

This clone was seen once. This chain connects TRBV6-5 to TRBJ1-4; perhaps TRBD1 as D (6 bases). V was pared by 7 bases and J by 12 bases, with 18 bases between. The CDR3 loop spans 13 amino acids. Germline assignment: CDR1 MNHEY and CDR2 SVGAGI. The CDR3 nucleotides read TGTGCCAGCATGGTGGGGGGGGCCTGGGAACTGTTTTTT. Its translation is CASMVGGAWELFF.

This sequence joins TRBV7-8 and TRBJ1-1; D not certain. V lost 2 bases and J 5 bases, leaving 18 bases between the germline ends. This CDR3 is built from 16 residues. Germline V gene sequence: CDR1 SGHVS, CDR2 FQNEAQ. CDR3 coding DNA: TGTGCCAGCAGCTTATCCCGGACGAGGAGGGATACTGAAGCTTTCTTT. It specifies CASSLSRTRRDTEAFF.

The DNA for the CDR3 is TGTGCCAGCAGGGAAAGGGGTATGAGGGCTTTCTTT. Its translation is CASRERGMRAFF. This chain links TRBV2 with TRBJ1-1, with TRBD1 as a possible D gene (5 bases). Germline V CDR1 and CDR2: SNHLY, FYNNEI. Trimming shortened V by 6 bases and J by 11 bases, and 16 bases separated the two germline ends. The CDR3 has 12 residues.

The gene calls are TRBV11-2 and TRBJ2-5; D gene unclear. Germline CDR1 reads SGHAT; CDR2 reads FQNNGV. Trimming shortened V by 2 bases and J by 2 bases, and 6 bases separated the two germline ends. The length of the CDR3 is 13 residues. The CDR3 DNA reads as TGTGCCAGCAGCTTACGGCTACAAGAGACCCAGTACTTC. Its translation: CASSLRLQETQYF. The full variable domain, rest sourced from reference TRBV11-2 and TRBJ2-5, is EAGVAQSPRYKIIEKRQSVAFWCNPISGHATLYWYQQILGQGPKLLIQFQNNGVVDDSQLPKDRFSAERLKGVDSTLKIQPAKLEDSAVYLCASSLRLQETQYFGPGTRLLVL.

V is TRBV24-1 and J is TRBJ2-4; 9 nucleotides match TRBD1. After removal of 5 bases from V and 4 bases from J, the junction contained 20 bases not matched to a gene. Germline V gene data show CDR1 as KGHDR and CDR2 as SFDVKD. The CDR3 sequence is 20 residues long. Here the CDR3 DNA reads TGTGCCACCAGTGCCGACCGGGACAGGGAACGCGAGCGGGTTAAAAACATTCAGTACTTC. Encoded protein: CATSADRDRERERVKNIQYF.

As DNA, the CDR3 is TGTGCCACCAAATCGGGACTAGTCTACAATGAGCAGTTCTTC. Translating gives CATKSGLVYNEQFF. V and J are TRBV5-6 and TRBJ2-1; 8 nucleotides line up with TRBD2. Germline CDR1 is SGHDT and CDR2 is YYEEEE. J was trimmed by 3 bases and V by 9 bases; bases with no gene match: 8. The CDR3 totals 14 residues.